This T cell receptor (beta chain) was sequenced in a study of T cell responses to AZD1222 COVID-19 vaccine. Overall study results and limits: Distributed over spike, vaccine-associated CD4 TCRs predominated at 160-218 and 743-854. Recipients of AZD1222 seropositive at baseline numbered only five or six. Most donors were white British and more were female, and clonal diversity was possibly underestimated. After the peak T cell response, and only then, were repertoires sampled.

The ends lost 1 base at V and 2 bases at J; junction bases unmatched: 5. Germline V gene sequence: CDR1 GTSNPN, CDR2 SVGIG (reference sequence). This CDR3 is 14 amino acids long. The protocol was immunoSEQ multiplex PCR, while the TCRdb copy is restricted to in-frame clones and leaves out a portion. The data contain some 94,000 clones, 85% to 95% of them seen just once; the ten biggest clones take up about 13%. In its sample, this clone was seen a few times. The antigen remains undetermined. J is TRBJ2-7 and V is TRBV30; the match to TRBD1 covers 7 bases. Sequencing was performed on peripheral blood, taken on day 0 of AZD1222 vaccination. This sequence originates from an adult in good health. CDR3 sequence reads: CAWSEPQGAYEQYF. The CDR3 DNA sequence: TGTGCCTGGAGTGAGCCGCAGGGGGCCTACGAGCAGTACTTC. Supplemented by reference TRBV30 and TRBJ2-7, the full variable domain reads SQTIHQWPATLVQPVGSPLSLECTVEGTSNPNLYWYRQAAGRGLQLLFYSVGIGQISSEVPQNLSASRPQDRQFILSSKKLLLSDSGFYLCAWSEPQGAYEQYFGPGTRLTVT.